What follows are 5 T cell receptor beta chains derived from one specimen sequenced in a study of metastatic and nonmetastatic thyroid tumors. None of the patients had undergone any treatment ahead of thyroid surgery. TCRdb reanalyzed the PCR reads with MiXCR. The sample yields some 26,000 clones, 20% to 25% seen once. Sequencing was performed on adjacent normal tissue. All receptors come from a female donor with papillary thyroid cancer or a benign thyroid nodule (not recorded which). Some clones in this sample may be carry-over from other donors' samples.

The CDR3 DNA reads TGTGCCAGCAGCTTGGGAGCGGGAGGTGTCTACGAGCAGTACTTC. Translation: CASSLGAGGVYEQYF. This sequence joins TRBV7-3 and TRBJ2-7, with 9 bases matching TRBD2. Unmatched junction bases numbered 6, after V lost 3 bases and J lost 3 bases. The CDR3 is made up of 15 amino acids. Germline V gene sequence: CDR1 SGHTA, CDR2 FQGTGA. Full variable domain (outside the CDR3, taken from reference TRBV7-3 and TRBJ2-7): GAGVSQTPSNKVTEKGKYVELRCDPISGHTALYWYRQSLGQGPEFLIYFQGTGAADDSGLPNDRFFAVRPEGSVSTLKIQRTERGDSAVYLCASSLGAGGVYEQYFGPGTRLTVT.

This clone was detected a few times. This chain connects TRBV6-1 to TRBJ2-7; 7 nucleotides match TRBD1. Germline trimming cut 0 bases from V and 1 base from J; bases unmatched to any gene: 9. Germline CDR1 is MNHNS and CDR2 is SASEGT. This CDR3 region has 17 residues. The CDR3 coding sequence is TGTGCCAGCAGTGAAGCGCCGGACAGGCCTTCTTCCTACGAGCAGTACTTC. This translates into CASSEAPDRPSSYEQYF.

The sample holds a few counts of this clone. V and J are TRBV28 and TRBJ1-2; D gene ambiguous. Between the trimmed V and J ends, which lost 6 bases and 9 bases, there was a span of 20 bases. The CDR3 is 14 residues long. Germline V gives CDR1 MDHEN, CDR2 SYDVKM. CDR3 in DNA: TGTGCCAGCAGACCGACGTGCCGTGGAATGTGCTACACCTTC. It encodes CASRPTCRGMCYTF.

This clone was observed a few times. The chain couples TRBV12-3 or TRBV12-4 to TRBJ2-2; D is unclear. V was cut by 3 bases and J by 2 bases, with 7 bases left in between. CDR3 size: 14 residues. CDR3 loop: CASSLGGNTGELFF. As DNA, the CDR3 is TGTGCCAGCAGTTTGGGCGGAAACACCGGGGAGCTGTTTTTT.

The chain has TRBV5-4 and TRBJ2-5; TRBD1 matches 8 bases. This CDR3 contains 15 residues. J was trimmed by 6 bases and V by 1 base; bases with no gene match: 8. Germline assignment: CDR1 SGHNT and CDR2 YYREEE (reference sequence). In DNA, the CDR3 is TGTGCCAGCAGCTTGCAGGGGGCGCGGGATAAGACCCAGTACTTC. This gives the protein CASSLQGARDKTQYF.